The 15 T cell receptor beta chains listed next were all sequenced from one sample in a study of OX40 agonist ivuxolimab in advanced cancers. Assay: immunoSEQ multiplex PCR; the TCRdb copy retains only in-frame clones and omits some. The sample lists fewer than 35,000 clones; about nine tenths were seen once. The starting material was CD4+ or CD8+ T cells sorted from blood, obtained in a trial of the OX40 agonist ivuxolimab. The receptors originated from an adult with an advanced solid tumor such as melanoma, head and neck, liver or kidney cancer.

The V gene is TRBV9, the J gene TRBJ2-1; D is ambiguous. Germline V gives CDR1 SGDLS, CDR2 YYNGEE. Trimming cost V 4 bases and J 4 bases, with 9 bases left between them. This CDR3 contains 13 residues. The CDR3 spells CASSPVGYNEQFF. The CDR3 bases are TGTGCCAGCAGCCCGGTGGGGTACAATGAGCAGTTCTTC. The complete variable domain, with remaining parts taken from reference TRBV9 and TRBJ2-1, reads DSGVTQTPKHLITATGQRVTLRCSPRSGDLSVYWYQQSLDQGLQFLIQYYNGEERAKGNILERFSAQQFPDLHSELNLSSLELGDSALYFCASSPVGYNEQFFGPGTRLTVL.

The chain joins TRBV28 to TRBJ1-2; D is unclear. Trimming pared 6 bases from V and 5 bases from J, leaving 7 bases between. Per the germline V gene, CDR1 is MDHEN and CDR2 is SYDVKM. This CDR3 has 11 residues. The DNA of the CDR3 is TGTGCCAGCAGCCGGAGATATGGCTACACCTTC. Protein sequence: CASSRRYGYTF.

The V and J genes are TRBV5-6 and TRBJ2-3; 7 bases map to TRBD1. Germline CDR1 and CDR2: SGHDT and YYEEEE. The CDR3 is 16 residues long. V shed 4 bases, J shed 6 bases, and the junction held 14 bases outside the gene matches. In nucleotides, the CDR3 is TGTGCCAGCAGCGCCCTAGACAGGGTAGATAGGGATACGCAGTATTTT. It encodes CASSALDRVDRDTQYF.

The rearrangement links TRBV15 to TRBJ2-5; D not resolved. The CDR3 length is 16 residues. Trimming removed 1 base from V and 1 base from J, with 13 bases in between. The germline gives CDR1 LNHNV, CDR2 YYDKDF (reference sequence). CDR3 in amino acids: CATSRGLVGVQETQYF. The DNA for the CDR3 is TGTGCCACCAGCAGAGGTTTAGTTGGGGTCCAAGAGACCCAGTACTTC.

This clone came up once. The CDR3 coding sequence is TGTGCCAGCAGTTCCGACAGGGTCTATAGGGAGACCCAGTACTTC. This sequence encodes CASSSDRVYRETQYF. V and J are TRBV7-9 and TRBJ2-5; 7 nucleotides agree with TRBD1. There are 15 residues in the CDR3. The germline gives CDR1 SEHNR, CDR2 FQNEAQ (reference sequence). V gave up 6 bases and J gave up 5 bases; unmatched junction bases: 12. Looking up the rest from reference TRBV7-9 and TRBJ2-5 gives the full variable domain: DTGVSQNPRHKITKRGQNVTFRCDPISEHNRLYWYRQTLGQGPEFLTYFQNEAQLEKSRLLSDRFSAERPKGSFSTLEIQRTEQGDSAMYLCASSSDRVYRETQYFGPGTRLLVL.

J is TRBJ1-5 and V is TRBV6-4; D remains unclear. Germline values: CDR1 MRHNA, CDR2 SNTAGT. The CDR3 runs to 14 residues. With 4 bases removed from V and 2 bases from J, the gap between germline ends came to 9 bases. CDR3: CASSAETGNQPQHF. As DNA, the CDR3 is TGTGCCAGCAGTGCAGAGACCGGCAATCAGCCCCAGCATTTT.

The rearrangement uses TRBV7-9 and TRBJ2-7; D might be TRBD1 or TRBD2, each matching 6 bases. This CDR3 comprises 17 residues. The V gene's germline CDR1 is SEHNR and CDR2 FQNEAQ (reference sequence). V dropped 5 bases and J dropped 4 bases, with 24 bases sitting between them. As DNA, the CDR3 is TGTGCCAGCAGCCTGGAATTGGGGGGCGCAGGGAGGTACGAGCAGTACTTC. Translated: CASSLELGGAGRYEQYF.

This chain uses TRBV5-1 with TRBJ2-2; D call uncertain. Germline V gives CDR1 SGHRS, CDR2 YFSETQ. The CDR3 runs to 15 residues. Trimming left V 0 bases short and J 4 bases short, with 10 bases between. Here the CDR3 reads CASSLVSWGTGELFF. Written as DNA, the CDR3 is TGCGCCAGCAGCTTGGTCTCCTGGGGCACCGGGGAGCTGTTTTTT.

The rearrangement links TRBV19 to TRBJ1-5, with a possible D match to TRBD1 (5 bases). Germline CDR1 and CDR2: LNHDA and SQIVND (reference sequence). V shed 3 bases and J shed 7 bases, with 16 bases lying between them. This CDR3 is 15 amino acids long. CDR3 DNA sequence: TGTGCCAGTAGTATGTTTCAGGGATCAGAACAGCCCCAGCATTTT. It specifies CASSMFQGSEQPQHF. Full variable domain (remainder filled in from reference TRBV19 and TRBJ1-5): DGGITQSPKYLFRKEGQNVTLSCEQNLNHDAMYWYRQDPGQGLRLIYYSQIVNDFQKGDIAEGYSVSREKKESFPLTVTSAQKNPTAFYLCASSMFQGSEQPQHFGDGTRLSIL.

This clone was seen a few times. This chain connects TRBV28 to TRBJ2-2; perhaps TRBD2 as D (6 bases). V was clipped by 5 bases and J by 6 bases, with 19 bases between them. Germline V CDR1 and CDR2: MDHEN, SYDVKM. CDR3 length: 16 residues. CDR3: CASSLVGGRFPGELFF. DNA for the CDR3: TGTGCCAGCAGTCTCGTGGGTGGGAGGTTTCCCGGGGAGCTGTTTTTT.

V is TRBV5-1 and J is TRBJ2-1; D perhaps matches TRBD2 (6 bases). The CDR3 extends over 13 amino acids. Germline assignment: CDR1 SGHRS and CDR2 YFSETQ. V dropped 5 bases and J dropped 9 bases, with 15 bases sitting between them. In nucleotides, the CDR3 is TGCGCCAGCAGTCGGGAGTTTAGGGGTGAGCAGTTCTTC. Translated: CASSREFRGEQFF.

Remarks on this clone: Since a far larger clone is one base different, this is likely a read error. The chain couples TRBV28 to TRBJ1-2; D perhaps matches TRBD1 (6 bases). The CDR3 totals 13 residues. CDR1 is MDHEN and CDR2 is SYDVKM in the germline V gene. The CDR3 DNA sequence: TGTGCCAACAGTATAGAGACAGGCTATGGCTACACCTTC. The encoded protein is CANSIETGYGYTF.

V gene TRBV5-6 combines with J gene TRBJ2-2; 8 bases align to TRBD2. The ends lost 2 bases at V and 2 bases at J; junction bases unmatched: 8. Germline assignment: CDR1 SGHDT and CDR2 YYEEEE. There are 17 residues in the CDR3. The CDR3 reads CASSFRTSGENTGELFF. CDR3 nucleotide sequence: TGTGCCAGCAGCTTTCGAACTAGCGGAGAAAACACCGGGGAGCTGTTTTTT.

The J gene is TRBJ2-2, the V gene TRBV18; D might be TRBD2 (5 bases). V lost 5 bases, J lost 2 bases, and 12 bases lay in between. This CDR3 comprises 15 residues. CDR1 and CDR2 (germline): KGHSH, LQKENI. The CDR3 nucleotides read TGTGCCAGCTCATATTCGAGGACTAACACCGGGGAGCTGTTTTTT. It codes for CASSYSRTNTGELFF.

V gene TRBV18 combines with J gene TRBJ2-3; D is ambiguous. The germline V gene has CDR1 KGHSH and CDR2 LQKENI. V shed 2 bases and J shed 0 bases, with 12 bases lying between them. CDR3 size: 16 residues. The CDR3 DNA reads as TGTGCCAGCTCACCATCTTTCAGGCCAAGCACAGATACGCAGTATTTT. Amino acid sequence: CASSPSFRPSTDTQYF.